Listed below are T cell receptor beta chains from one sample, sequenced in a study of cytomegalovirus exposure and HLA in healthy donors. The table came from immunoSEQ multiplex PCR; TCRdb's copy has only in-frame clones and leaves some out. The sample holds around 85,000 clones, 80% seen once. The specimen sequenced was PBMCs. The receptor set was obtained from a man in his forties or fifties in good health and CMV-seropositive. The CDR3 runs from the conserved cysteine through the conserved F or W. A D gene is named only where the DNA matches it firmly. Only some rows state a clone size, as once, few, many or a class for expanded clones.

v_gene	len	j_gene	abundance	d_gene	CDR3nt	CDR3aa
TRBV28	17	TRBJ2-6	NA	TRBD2	TGTGCCAGCAGTAGACTAGCGGGAGGGCGTGGGGCCAACGGCCTGACTTTC	CASSRLAGGRGANGLTF
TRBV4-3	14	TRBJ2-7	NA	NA	TGCGCCAGCAGCCAAGATCAAGAGGGATTAGAGCAGTACTTC	CASSQDQEGLEQYF
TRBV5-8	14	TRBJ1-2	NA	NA	TGTGCCAGCAGCTCCCTTGTGAGTAGTTATGGCTACACCTTC	CASSSLVSSYGYTF
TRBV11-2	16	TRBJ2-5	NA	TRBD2	TGTGCCAGCAGCCGACTAGCGGGAGGGGTTGGGGAGACCCAGTACTTC	CASSRLAGGVGETQYF
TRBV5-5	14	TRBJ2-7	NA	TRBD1	TGTGCCAGCAGCTTCCGGGACAGGGGCTACGAGCAGTACTTC	CASSFRDRGYEQYF
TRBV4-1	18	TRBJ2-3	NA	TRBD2	TGCGCCAGCAGCCCAGAGAGGACTAGCGGTCTTTTCGGGGATACGCAGTATTTT	CASSPERTSGLFGDTQYF
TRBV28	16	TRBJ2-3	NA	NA	TGTGCCAGCAGTTCCCCTGGGAGGGGGACCACAGATACGCAGTATTTT	CASSSPGRGTTDTQYF
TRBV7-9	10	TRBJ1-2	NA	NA	TGTGCCAGCAGCCAGGGCGGCTACACCTTC	CASSQGGYTF
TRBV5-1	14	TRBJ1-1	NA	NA	TGCGCCAGCAGCTTTCGGGGAGGTGGCACTGAAGCTTTCTTT	CASSFRGGGTEAFF
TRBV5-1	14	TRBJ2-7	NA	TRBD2	TGCGCCAGCAGCCTTAGCGGGAGATCGGGTGAGCAGTACTTC	CASSLSGRSGEQYF
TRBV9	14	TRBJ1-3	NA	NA	TGTGCCAGCAGCGCGACCGACTCAGGAGGCACCATATATTTT	CASSATDSGGTIYF
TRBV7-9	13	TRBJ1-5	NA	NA	TGTGCCAGCAGCTCCCCGGAGAATCAGCCCCAGCATTTT	CASSSPENQPQHF
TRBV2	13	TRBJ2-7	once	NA	TGTGCCAGTCGCAGGGCCCTCTCCTACGAGCAGTACTTC	CASRRALSYEQYF
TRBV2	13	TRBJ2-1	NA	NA	TGTGCCAGCTCGAGGAGGACGGACAATGAGCAGTTCTTC	CASSRRTDNEQFF
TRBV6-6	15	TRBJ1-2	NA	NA	TGTGCCAGCAGGGGTACGACAGGTGAAAACTATGGCTACACCTTC	CASRGTTGENYGYTF
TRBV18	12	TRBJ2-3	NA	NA	TGTGCCAGCTCACCAGAGGCGGATACGCAGTATTTT	CASSPEADTQYF
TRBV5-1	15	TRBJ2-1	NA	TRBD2	TGCGCCAGCAGCTTGGTTGCGGGAGCGGACAATGAGCAGTTCTTC	CASSLVAGADNEQFF
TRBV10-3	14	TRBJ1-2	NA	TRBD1	TGTGCCATCAGTGAGGACAGGGTGCAACATGGCTACACCTTC	CAISEDRVQHGYTF
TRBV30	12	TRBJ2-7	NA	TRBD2	TGTGCCTGGACGGGGCGGGAGGGTCTCAGGTACTTC	CAWTGREGLRYF
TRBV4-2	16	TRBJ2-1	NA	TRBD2	TGTGCCAGCAGCCAAGATAGGTCTAGCGGGAGAGGTGAGCAGTTCTTC	CASSQDRSSGRGEQFF
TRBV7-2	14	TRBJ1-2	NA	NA	TGTGCCAGCAGCTTAGCGGCAGGGAACTATGGCTACACCTTC	CASSLAAGNYGYTF
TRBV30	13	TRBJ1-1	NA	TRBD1	TGTGCCTGGAGTCCCGGGACAGGGATCGGAGCTTTCTTT	CAWSPGTGIGAFF
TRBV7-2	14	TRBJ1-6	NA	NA	TGTGCCAGCAGCCCCTGGGTTATGGGAGGCACCCTCCACTTT	CASSPWVMGGTLHF
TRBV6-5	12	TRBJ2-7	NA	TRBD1	TGTGCCAGCAAAGACAGGGCCCACGAGCAGTACTTC	CASKDRAHEQYF
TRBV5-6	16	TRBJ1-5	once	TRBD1	TGTGCCAGCAGCTTCTACTGGGGACAGGGGAATCAGCCCCAGCATTTT	CASSFYWGQGNQPQHF
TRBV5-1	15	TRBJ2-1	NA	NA	TGCGCCAGCAGCCTTACGGGTAGCTCCTACAATGAGCAGTTCTTC	CASSLTGSSYNEQFF
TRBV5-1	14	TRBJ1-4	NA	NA	TGCGCCAGCAGCTTCCAGGGATTTAATGAAAAACTGTTTTTT	CASSFQGFNEKLFF
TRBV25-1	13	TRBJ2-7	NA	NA	TGTGCCAGCAGGGACAGAAGCTCCTACGAGCAGTACTTC	CASRDRSSYEQYF
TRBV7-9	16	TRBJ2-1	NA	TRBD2	TGTGCCAGCAGCAGCCTAGCGGGAGAGGGGTACAATGAGCAGTTCTTC	CASSSLAGEGYNEQFF
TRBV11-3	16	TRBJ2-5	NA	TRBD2	TGTGCCAGCAGCTTACGTGGCAGGGCGGGAGGAGAGACCCAGTACTTC	CASSLRGRAGGETQYF
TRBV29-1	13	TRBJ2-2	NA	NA	TGCAGCTCCAGGCGGGAGAACACCGGGGAGCTGTTTTTT	CSSRRENTGELFF
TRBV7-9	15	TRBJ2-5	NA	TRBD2	TGTGCCAGCAGCTTTAGAGGGACTAGAGGGGAGACCCAGTACTTC	CASSFRGTRGETQYF
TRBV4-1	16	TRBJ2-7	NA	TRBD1	TGCGCCAGCAGCCAAGATAGGACAGGGGGCTGGGGCGAGCAGTACTTC	CASSQDRTGGWGEQYF
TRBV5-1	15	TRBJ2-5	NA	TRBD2	TGCGCCAGCAGCTTCTCCCAGGCGGGGGGAGAGACCCAGTACTTC	CASSFSQAGGETQYF
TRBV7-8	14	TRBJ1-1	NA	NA	TGTGCCAGCAGCTTAGATGGCTCCTACACTGAAGCTTTCTTT	CASSLDGSYTEAFF
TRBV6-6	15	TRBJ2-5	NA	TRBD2	TGTGCCAGCAGTTTTAATAGCGGGAGAACAGAGACCCAGTACTTC	CASSFNSGRTETQYF
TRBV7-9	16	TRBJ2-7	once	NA	TGTTCCAGCAGCCCTAAGGCCGGGACACGGACCTACGAGCAGTACTTC	CSSSPKAGTRTYEQYF
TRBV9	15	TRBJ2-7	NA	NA	TGTGCCAGCAGCCCCATGGACAGCAATTCCTACGAGCAGTACTTC	CASSPMDSNSYEQYF
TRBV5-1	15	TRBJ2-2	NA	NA	TGCGCCAGCAGCATGGGCGGACAGATCACCGGGGAGCTGTTTTTT	CASSMGGQITGELFF
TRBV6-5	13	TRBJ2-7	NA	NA	TGTGCCACTAGACAGGCGAGCTCCTACGAGCAGTACTTC	CATRQASSYEQYF
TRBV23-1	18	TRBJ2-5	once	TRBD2	TGCGCCAGCAGCCCTGGACTAGCGGGAGGCCGGCACAAAGAGACCCAGTACTTC	CASSPGLAGGRHKETQYF
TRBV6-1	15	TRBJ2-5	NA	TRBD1	TGTGCCAGCCGCACCGGGACAGGGGGCCGAGAGACCCAGTACTTC	CASRTGTGGRETQYF
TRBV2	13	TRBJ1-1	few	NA	TGTGCCAGCAGTGACAGGGGTTGGACTGAAGCTTTCTTT	CASSDRGWTEAFF
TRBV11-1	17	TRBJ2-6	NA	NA	TGTGCCAGCAGCTTATGGGTGGGGGGAGCTGGGGCCAACGGCCTGACTTTC	CASSLWVGGAGANGLTF
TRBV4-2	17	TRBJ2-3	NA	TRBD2	TGTGCCAGCAGCCAAGATCGGACTAGCGGGAGGGTCGGTACGCAGTATTTT	CASSQDRTSGRVGTQYF
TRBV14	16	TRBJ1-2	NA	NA	TGTGCCAGCAGCCAAGTTCAGAGCGGAGATAACTATGGCTACACCTTC	CASSQVQSGDNYGYTF